The table lists the clone carrying this T cell receptor beta chain with many counts. Its target is unknown. The donor group consisted entirely of healthy Caucasians. The source of the sample is a study of identical twins. Study-wide results and limits: Out-of-frame alpha sequences common to twins exhibited an excess of low generation probability. Invariant MAIT and iNKT cells are populations that could partly confound zero-insertion analyses.

The CDR3 is 12 residues long. Germline loops: CDR1 SGHTA, CDR2 FQGNSA. V dropped 2 bases and J dropped 14 bases, with 13 bases sitting between them. Addition of a universal primer site occurred through template switching, and cDNA carried unique molecular identifiers. Each CDR3 protein is one row after TCRdb ran MiXCR on the 5' RACE reads. The sample lists approximately 260,000 distinct CDR3 sequences; roughly 13% were seen once. The chain joins TRBV7-2 to TRBJ2-1, with TRBD2 as a possible D gene (6 bases). Sample: memory (CD45RO+) T cells sorted from blood. The source is a woman younger than 30 in good health. CDR3 nucleotide sequence: TGTGCCAGCAGCTTACGCAGGGAGGAGAAGTTCTTC. It yields the protein CASSLRREEKFF.